This TCR beta chain was recovered during a study of cytomegalovirus exposure and HLA in healthy donors. General study results and limits: TCR beta chain V- and J-gene trimming was linked, in a later analysis, to a missense variant in DCLRE1C. In an earlier analysis, about 87% or about 30%: the productive usage of most TCR beta V segments.

This CDR3 is 15 amino acids long. The primer mix had 60 Vbeta and 13 Jbeta primers. TCRdb keeps only in-frame clones here, not all; method: immunoSEQ multiplex PCR. The repertoire holds about 120,000 clones, with roughly four fifths as singletons. Points on this clone: Its target is unknown.

V usage is TRBV21-1 and J usage is TRBJ2-7; TRBD2, the D gene given by the table, was not confirmed from the DNA. TRBV21-1 is assigned pseudogene status. The material sequenced was PBMCs. The clonotype originates from a middle-aged man in good health and CMV-seronegative. The CDR3 DNA reads as TGTGCCAGCAGCAAACTAGCGGGAGGGCCTTACGAGCAGTACTTC. This sequence encodes CASSKLAGGPYEQYF.